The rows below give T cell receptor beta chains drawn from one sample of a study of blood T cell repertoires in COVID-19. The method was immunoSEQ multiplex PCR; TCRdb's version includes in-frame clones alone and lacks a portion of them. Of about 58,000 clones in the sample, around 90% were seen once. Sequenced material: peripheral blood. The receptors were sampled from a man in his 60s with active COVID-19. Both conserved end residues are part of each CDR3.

cdr3_aa: CASSHRANTGELFF; v_call: TRBV7-3; j_call: TRBJ2-2
cdr3_aa: CASSRTGTQYF; v_call: TRBV27; j_call: TRBJ2-5
cdr3_aa: CASSFRGGSDTQYF; v_call: TRBV28; j_call: TRBJ2-3
cdr3_aa: CASSRTGTGYEQYF; v_call: TRBV28; j_call: TRBJ2-7
cdr3_aa: CASSRSRGYEQYF; v_call: TRBV4-3; j_call: TRBJ2-7
cdr3_aa: CASSPGGTLPGHGYTF; v_call: TRBV27; j_call: TRBJ1-2
cdr3_aa: CASSSSAGGDNEQFF; v_call: TRBV7-2; j_call: TRBJ2-1
cdr3_aa: CASSTLLRPGVNQPQHF; v_call: TRBV19; j_call: TRBJ1-5
cdr3_aa: CAIGQVYEQYF; v_call: TRBV28; j_call: TRBJ2-7
cdr3_aa: CASSEFRGSYNEQFF; v_call: TRBV10-1; j_call: TRBJ2-1
cdr3_aa: CASSSGQGHTGELFF; v_call: TRBV5-4; j_call: TRBJ2-2
cdr3_aa: CAWSVGGARGNQPQHF; v_call: TRBV30; j_call: TRBJ1-5
cdr3_aa: CASSLLALNSGANVLTF; v_call: TRBV27; j_call: TRBJ2-6
cdr3_aa: CASTPTSGGTDTQYF; v_call: TRBV2; j_call: TRBJ2-3
cdr3_aa: CASSSGRGRNTEAFF; v_call: TRBV5-1; j_call: TRBJ1-1
cdr3_aa: CASSHQGGIRPKWETQYF; v_call: TRBV3-1/TRBV3-2; j_call: TRBJ2-5
cdr3_aa: CASSQIRTSGRAILGEQYF; v_call: TRBV3-1/TRBV3-2; j_call: TRBJ2-7
cdr3_aa: CASSATGGGYGYTF; v_call: TRBV6-4; j_call: TRBJ1-2
cdr3_aa: CASSLATGQVNEKLFF; v_call: TRBV7-8; j_call: TRBJ1-4
cdr3_aa: CASSFLINGGYTF; v_call: TRBV5-1; j_call: TRBJ1-2
cdr3_aa: CASSLPPGEQYF; v_call: TRBV12-3/TRBV12-4; j_call: TRBJ2-7
cdr3_aa: CASSPTSGGNTGELFF; v_call: TRBV18; j_call: TRBJ2-2
cdr3_aa: CASGGQSNTGELFF; v_call: TRBV19; j_call: TRBJ2-2
cdr3_aa: CATSDLGGGGHTQYF; v_call: TRBV24-1; j_call: TRBJ2-3
cdr3_aa: CASSVGQGVTEAFF; v_call: TRBV2; j_call: TRBJ1-1
cdr3_aa: CSVSGLAGEGEQFF; v_call: TRBV29-1; j_call: TRBJ2-1
cdr3_aa: CASSPPGTGGNTEAFF; v_call: TRBV6-6; j_call: TRBJ1-1
cdr3_aa: CASSLGGGGEQYF; v_call: TRBV7-9; j_call: TRBJ2-7
cdr3_aa: CASSLTSGGYNEQFF; v_call: TRBV7-9; j_call: TRBJ2-1
cdr3_aa: CASSLQGAYGYTF; v_call: TRBV7-3; j_call: TRBJ1-2
cdr3_aa: CASSHGQGINEKLFF; v_call: TRBV6-5; j_call: TRBJ1-4
cdr3_aa: CAGRRFGDTQYF; v_call: TRBV2; j_call: TRBJ2-3
cdr3_aa: CASSSQPAFTDTQYF; v_call: TRBV5-1; j_call: TRBJ2-3
cdr3_aa: CASSPGQMAEAFF; v_call: TRBV7-8; j_call: TRBJ1-1
cdr3_aa: CASSNSGRKTQYF; v_call: TRBV11-2; j_call: TRBJ2-5
cdr3_aa: CASTILGRATEAFF; v_call: TRBV19; j_call: TRBJ1-1
cdr3_aa: CASSPPTVPTGSEAFF; v_call: TRBV28; j_call: TRBJ1-1
cdr3_aa: CASSQEDRGGYTF; v_call: TRBV3-1/TRBV3-2; j_call: TRBJ1-2
cdr3_aa: CASSPYRTVRGYEQYF; v_call: TRBV18; j_call: TRBJ2-7
cdr3_aa: CASSLASRTHGYTF; v_call: TRBV5-1; j_call: TRBJ1-2
cdr3_aa: CASSSTGVDTQYF; v_call: TRBV7-3; j_call: TRBJ2-3
cdr3_aa: CASSLETGTSGNTIYF; v_call: TRBV5-1; j_call: TRBJ1-3
cdr3_aa: CASSQDRGQVSYEQYF; v_call: TRBV3-1/TRBV3-2; j_call: TRBJ2-7
cdr3_aa: CASSLEGLASNEQFF; v_call: TRBV5-4; j_call: TRBJ2-1
cdr3_aa: CASRETTVYNSPLHF; v_call: TRBV2; j_call: TRBJ1-6
cdr3_aa: CASSLYRGDYEQYF; v_call: TRBV5-4; j_call: TRBJ2-7
cdr3_aa: CASSLLAEAYEQYF; v_call: TRBV6-5; j_call: TRBJ2-7
cdr3_aa: CASSSGGSSYEQYF; v_call: TRBV9; j_call: TRBJ2-7
cdr3_aa: CATSDLSDTGELFF; v_call: TRBV24-1; j_call: TRBJ2-2
cdr3_aa: CASSLGGRGYEQYF; v_call: TRBV28; j_call: TRBJ2-7
cdr3_aa: CASSLAWDREGRTQYF; v_call: TRBV7-9; j_call: TRBJ2-5
cdr3_aa: CASSLEGQGVSEQYF; v_call: TRBV5-1; j_call: TRBJ2-7
cdr3_aa: CASSYSMGGNYGYTF; v_call: TRBV6-5; j_call: TRBJ1-2
cdr3_aa: CASSLGDRGVPGEKLFF; v_call: TRBV11-3; j_call: TRBJ1-4
cdr3_aa: CATSDRSGGRHNEQFF; v_call: TRBV24-1; j_call: TRBJ2-1